This is a list of T cell receptor beta chains from one sample in a study of OX40 agonist ivuxolimab in advanced cancers. The method was immunoSEQ multiplex PCR; TCRdb's version includes in-frame clones alone and lacks a portion of them. The sample lists around 140,000 clones, just over 90% seen once, with 1.1% in the top ten. The sequences come from CD4+ or CD8+ T cells sorted from blood, collected in a trial of the OX40 agonist ivuxolimab. Receptor source: an adult with an advanced solid tumor such as melanoma, head and neck, liver or kidney cancer. CDR3s include the opening cysteine and the closing phenylalanine or tryptophan. The D gene is left open where the match is weak. Clone size is shown for a subset of rows, as once, few, many or a class of expanded clone.

CDR3 protein,CDR3 DNA,D gene,clone size,V gene,J gene
CASSFARLGANVLTF,TGCGCCAGCAGCTTTGCGCGGCTCGGGGCCAACGTCCTGACTTTC,.,.,TRBV5-1,TRBJ2-6
CASSSGMGPSDTQYF,TGTGCCAGCAGTTCCGGGATGGGACCCTCAGATACGCAGTATTTT,.,.,TRBV6-4,TRBJ2-3
CASGDRGRNTIYF,TGTGCCAGCGGGGACAGGGGTAGAAACACCATATATTTT,TRBD1,.,TRBV2,TRBJ1-3
CASSLEETQYF,TGTGCCAGCAGCTTGGAAGAGACCCAGTACTTC,.,.,TRBV5-6,TRBJ2-5
CASGLTGGQGLSYEQYF,TGTGCTAGTGGTTTGACGGGGGGACAGGGGTTATCCTACGAGCAGTACTTC,TRBD1,.,TRBV12-5,TRBJ2-7
CASSPGVATEAFF,TGTGCCAGCAGTCCAGGGGTGGCCACTGAAGCTTTCTTT,.,.,TRBV6-5,TRBJ1-1
CASKSGRDSYNEQFF,TGTGCCAGCAAGAGCGGGAGGGACTCCTACAATGAGCAGTTCTTC,TRBD2,.,TRBV25-1,TRBJ2-1
CASAAGGLSYGYTF,TGTGCCAGCGCGGCCGGGGGGCTCAGCTATGGCTACACCTTC,.,once,TRBV25-1,TRBJ1-2
CASSLGASHNEQFF,TGCGCCAGCAGCTTAGGGGCCAGTCACAATGAGCAGTTCTTC,.,.,TRBV5-1,TRBJ2-1
CASSPRTSGNYEQYF,TGTGCCAGCTCACCACGGACTAGCGGGAACTACGAGCAGTACTTC,TRBD2,.,TRBV18,TRBJ2-7